This TCR beta chain is drawn from a study of blood T cell repertoires in COVID-19. Study-wide background: Sites across the United States, Italy and Spain contributed samples from acute and convalescent COVID-19. PBMCs, B-cell-depleted T cells, or T cells provided the cDNA or gDNA that made up the material.

Authors' analysis steps: By means of reference gene primer amplification, nucleated cell counts were estimated. Profiling relied on immunoSEQ multiplex PCR, and the TCRdb table lists in-frame clones only, not all of them. The V and J calls and clone size come from that table; D and trimming were worked out from the DNA. The data contain about 160,000 clones, approximately 80% of them singletons. The length of the CDR3 is 14 residues. V lost 4 bases to trimming and J lost 5 bases, with 12 bases between them. The germline V gene encodes CDR1 SGDLS and CDR2 YYNGEE. The chain carries TRBV9 and TRBJ2-2; D unresolved. Sequencing used peripheral blood. This clonotype was obtained from a woman older than 75 with active or convalescent COVID-19. CDR3 sequence reads: CASSPAIATGELFF. CDR3 nucleotides: TGTGCCAGCAGCCCCGCGATAGCAACCGGGGAGCTGTTTTTT.